This T cell receptor (beta chain) was sequenced in a study of control samples from healthy donors and cancer patients. Clones were sequenced by immunoSEQ multiplex PCR, and TCRdb holds only the in-frame ones, with some missing. There are 150,000 to 180,000 clones in the sample; 90% to 95% occur only once, and about 5.6% lies in the top ten. V shed 0 bases and J shed 1 base, with 7 bases lying between them. This CDR3 spans 14 amino acids. Germline lookup yields CDR1 SGHRS and CDR2 YFSETQ. Sequencing was done on a sample of blood. The clonotype comes from a man in his forties in good health. The chain joins TRBV5-1 to TRBJ1-1; D is undetermined. CDR3 sequence reads: CASSLAPQNTEAFF. CDR3 bases: TGCGCCAGCAGCTTGGCCCCACAGAACACTGAAGCTTTCTTT.